The next 8 T cell receptor beta chains were all read from a single sample in a study of CD8+CD57+ T cells in acquired aplastic anemia. For CDR3 and TCR beta VDJ profiling, genomic DNA was the template used. From the reads, TCRdb called clonotypes with MiXCR, one entry per CDR3 protein. Of 200,000 to 250,000 distinct CDR3 sequences in the sample, around 45% were seen once. For sequencing, patients were chosen who had shown expansion of CD8+CD57+ cells by flow cytometry. Sequenced input: sorted CD4+, CD8+, or CD8+CD57+ T cells (not recorded which) from PBMCs. The origin of the receptors is a human donor with aplastic anemia.

This clonotype was counted only a few times. The genes are TRBV10-3 and TRBJ1-5; D remains ambiguous. CDR1 and CDR2 from the germline V gene are ENHRY and SYGVKD. V was shortened by 6 bases and J by 4 bases, with 10 bases between the two germline ends. This CDR3 is built from 13 residues. The CDR3 region has the DNA TGTGCCATCAGGGCAGACGGGAATCAGCCCCAGCATTTT. It yields the protein CAIRADGNQPQHF.

This clonotype has more than one count but fewer than ten. The gene calls are TRBV27 and TRBJ2-1; 10 bases align to TRBD1. This CDR3 has 16 residues. Germline V gene sequence: CDR1 MNHEY, CDR2 SMNVEV (reference sequence). V lost 5 bases to trimming and J lost 3 bases; unmatched junction nucleotides: 7. The CDR3 DNA follows: TGTGCCAGCAGTGGCGGCCGGACAGGGGGCTACAATGAGCAGTTCTTC. It translates to CASSGGRTGGYNEQFF.

The chain has TRBV7-2 and TRBJ1-1; the match to TRBD1 covers 8 bases. Germline CDR1 reads SGHTA; CDR2 reads FQGNSA. This CDR3 contains 19 residues. Trimming took 5 bases from V and 1 from J; bases not matched to a gene: 18. The CDR3 sequence is CASSRDVRGGDRKNTEAFF. The CDR3 DNA reads TGTGCCAGCAGCCGTGACGTCAGGGGAGGGGACAGGAAGAACACTGAAGCTTTCTTT.

V is TRBV6-1 and J is TRBJ1-5; no definite D call. V dropped 2 bases and J dropped 5 bases, with 16 bases sitting between them. This CDR3 has 16 amino acids. Germline-derived CDR1 and CDR2 are MNHNS and SASEGT. The CDR3 DNA follows: TGTGCCAGCAGTGAATGGCGGAGTGAAAGCGATCAGCCCCAGCATTTT. It is translated as CASSEWRSESDQPQHF.

This clonotype was seen many times. This rearrangement joins TRBV15 to TRBJ2-7; D possibly corresponds to TRBD2 (6 bases). V was shortened by 1 base and J by 3 bases, with 10 bases between the two germline ends. The CDR3 is made up of 14 amino acids. Germline CDR1 is LNHNV and CDR2 is YYDKDF (reference sequence). Here the CDR3 DNA reads TGTGCCACCAGCAGAGTCGGGAGAGACTACGAGCAGTACTTC. Translated: CATSRVGRDYEQYF. The full variable domain, its missing parts supplied by reference TRBV15 and TRBJ2-7, is DAMVIQNPRYQVTQFGKPVTLSCSQTLNHNVMYWYQQKSSQAPKLLFHYYDKDFNNEADTPDNFQSRRPNTSFCFLDIRSPGLGDTAMYLCATSRVGRDYEQYFGPGTRLTVT.

About this clonotype itself: The conserved phenylalanine or tryptophan normally closing the CDR3 is absent here, so this likely arose from a read error. The chain employs TRBV9 and TRBJ1-6, with D uncertain. With 0 bases removed from V and 10 bases from J, the gap between germline ends came to 5 bases. Looked up from germline, CDR1 is SGDLS and CDR2 is YYNGEE. CDR3 size: 12 residues. CDR3 sequence reads: CASSVGQSPLHV. The CDR3 nucleotides read TGTGCCAGCAGCGTAGGTCAATCACCCCTCCACGTT.

A few counts support this clonotype. V and J are TRBV19 and TRBJ2-7; 9 bases map to TRBD1. CDR1 and CDR2 from the germline V gene are LNHDA and SQIVND (reference sequence). CDR3 length equals 14 residues. The V gene end was trimmed by 8 bases and the J gene end by 3 bases; junction bases not matched to a gene: 8. CDR3 coding DNA: TGTGCCAGTCTAGGGGACAGGGATAACTACGAGCAGTACTTC. As protein: CASLGDRDNYEQYF.

This clonotype was seen repeatedly, ten times or more. This rearrangement joins TRBV6-6 to TRBJ1-6; D is perhaps TRBD1 (5 bases). Deletions cut 6 bases from V and 6 bases from J, with 18 bases between. Looked up from germline, CDR1 is MNHNY and CDR2 is SVGAGI (reference sequence). This CDR3 has 16 residues. The CDR3 nucleotides are TGTGCCAGCAGACTCGATGGGGCGCCAATTAATTCACCCCTCCACTTT. As protein: CASRLDGAPINSPLHF.